The 15 T cell receptor beta chains in this list originate from one sample, sequenced in a study of regulatory T cells in long-lasting Graves disease. Time point: persistent/refractory GD, antithyroid drugs over 5 years with positive TRAb. There was RNA extracted from PBMCs, and the TCR library was made from it. To make TCR beta libraries, researchers used iRepertoire HTBI primers and Arm-PCR of CDR3 regions. TCRdb reprocessed the multiplex PCR reads with MiXCR, giving one entry per CDR3 protein. The table includes 400,000 to 500,000 distinct CDR3 sequences, roughly 20% detected once. The source was peripheral blood mononuclear cells (PBMCs), collected when the disease was refractory, from a patient treated with antithyroid drugs. The receptors here all came from a female donor with Graves disease.

This clonotype appeared many times. The chain couples TRBV6-1 to TRBJ2-7; D might be TRBD2 (6 bases). Per germline, CDR1 MNHNS and CDR2 SASEGT. This CDR3 contains 13 residues. Trimming cost V 8 bases and J 0 bases, with 11 bases left between them. CDR3 in DNA: TGTGCCAGCGCCGGGACTGACTCCTACGAGCAGTACTTC. Its protein product is CASAGTDSYEQYF.

This clonotype has a single count. The rearrangement joins TRBV19 to TRBJ1-1; D is unclear. Germline CDR1 reads LNHDA; CDR2 reads SQIVND (reference sequence). V was pared by 8 bases and J by 4 bases, with 8 bases between. The CDR3 has 11 amino acids. In DNA, the CDR3 is TGTGCCAGTGCCGGGAGCACTGAAGCTTTCTTT. It yields the protein CASAGSTEAFF.

This clonotype came up many times. The chain has TRBV27 and TRBJ2-3; D is unclear. Trimming left V 6 bases short and J 3 bases short, with 13 bases between. Germline CDR1 MNHEY, CDR2 SMNVEV (reference sequence). The CDR3 covers 14 residues. This chain's CDR3 is CASRMELGTDTQYF. The CDR3 DNA sequence: TGTGCCAGCAGGATGGAACTTGGGACAGATACGCAGTATTTT.

Ten or more counts support this clonotype. The V gene is TRBV18, the J gene TRBJ1-1; D is ambiguous. Germline lookup yields CDR1 KGHSH and CDR2 LQKENI. The ends were cut back, 8 bases at V and 0 bases at J, with 4 bases in the middle. The CDR3 spans 11 residues. This CDR3 is CASGMNTEAFF. CDR3 coding DNA: TGTGCCAGCGGCATGAACACTGAAGCTTTCTTT.

In this sample, this clonotype turned up a few times. The chain combines TRBV24-1 with TRBJ2-2; 10 nucleotides line up with TRBD1. Germline V gene lookup returns CDR1 KGHDR and CDR2 SFDVKD. With 7 bases clipped from V and 2 bases from J, the junction kept 9 bases outside the gene matches. CDR3 size: 17 residues. CDR3: CATRGTGDPVNTGELFF. For the CDR3, the DNA is TGTGCCACCAGGGGGACAGGGGACCCTGTTAACACCGGGGAGCTGTTTTTT.

This clonotype appeared many times. This chain joins TRBV5-6 and TRBJ2-7; tentative D call: TRBD2 (5 bases). The CDR3 spans 17 residues. The V gene lost 4 bases and the J gene lost 0 bases, with 20 bases spanning the gap. The germline CDR1 and CDR2 sequences are SGHDT and YYEEEE. The CDR3 DNA is TGTGCCAGCAGCGATTTACGGGGAAAAGGTTCCTCCTACGAGCAGTACTTC. It translates to CASSDLRGKGSSYEQYF. Filled out from reference TRBV5-6 and TRBJ2-7, the complete variable domain reads DAGVTQSPTHLIKTRGQQVTLRCSPKSGHDTVSWYQQALGQGPQFIFQYYEEEERQRGNFPDRFSGHQFPNYSSELNVNALLLGDSALYLCASSDLRGKGSSYEQYFGPGTRLTVT.

This clonotype was detected many times. The chain has TRBV28 and TRBJ2-7; 11 bases are a match to TRBD1. J lost 7 bases, V lost 6 bases, and 5 bases had no gene match. Looked up from germline, CDR1 is MDHEN and CDR2 is SYDVKM. CDR3 length: 13 amino acids. CDR3 sequence (DNA): TGTGCCAGCAGGCTGGACAGGGGGCCTGAGCAGTACTTC. This sequence encodes CASRLDRGPEQYF.

The V gene is TRBV20-1, the J gene TRBJ2-3, with 11 bases aligning to TRBD2. Trimming removed 5 bases from V and 3 bases from J; junction bases left unmatched: 4. Germline CDR1 reads DFQATT; CDR2 reads SNEGSKA (reference sequence). CDR3 length: 14 residues. This CDR3 is CSAPTSGRTDTQYF. For the CDR3, the DNA is TGCAGTGCTCCCACTAGCGGGAGAACAGATACGCAGTATTTT.

The J gene is TRBJ1-1, the V gene TRBV14; D is undetermined. CDR3 size: 14 residues. V lost 6 bases and J 3 bases, leaving 14 bases between the germline ends. Germline CDR1 reads SGHDN; CDR2 reads FVKESK. The CDR3 bases are TGTGCCAGCAGTAAGCACGCGGGTTACACTGAAGCTTTCTTT. Its protein is CASSKHAGYTEAFF. The full variable domain, rest sourced from reference TRBV14 and TRBJ1-1, is EAGVTQFPSHSVIEKGQTVTLRCDPISGHDNLYWYRRVMGKEIKFLLHFVKESKQDESGMPNNRFLAERTGGTYSTLKVQPAELEDSGVYFCASSKHAGYTEAFFGQGTRLTVV.

This clonotype was seen a few times. V usage is TRBV27 and J usage is TRBJ2-7; possible D gene TRBD1, 6 bases. CDR3 length: 15 amino acids. The germline V and J ends were trimmed by 6 bases and 0 bases, with 15 bases remaining between them. Germline V CDR1 and CDR2: MNHEY, SMNVEV (reference sequence). CDR3 sequence: CASSPPDRSSYEQYF. CDR3 in DNA: TGTGCCAGCAGCCCCCCTGACAGGAGCTCCTACGAGCAGTACTTC.

This clonotype was observed many times. The chain employs TRBV6-2 or TRBV6-3 and TRBJ1-1, with D possibly being TRBD1 (6 bases). The CDR3 covers 14 residues. CDR1 MNHEY and CDR2 SVGEGT come from the germline V gene. The V end lost 4 bases, the J end lost 1 base, and 10 bases lay between the germline ends. This CDR3 is CASSWTAENTEAFF. The CDR3, as DNA: TGTGCCAGCAGTTGGACAGCAGAGAACACTGAAGCTTTCTTT.

This clonotype was recorded many times. This chain connects TRBV2 to TRBJ2-2, with a tentative D call TRBD1 (6 bases). Trimming stripped 7 bases from V and 5 bases from J, with 14 bases between. This CDR3 spans 14 amino acids. Germline V gene sequence: CDR1 SNHLY, CDR2 FYNNEI. The CDR3 DNA follows: TGTGCCAGCATCCCCAGGGGTAGGACCGGGGAGCTGTTTTTT. It translates to CASIPRGRTGELFF.

The sample holds many counts of this clonotype. This chain joins TRBV6-2 or TRBV6-3 and TRBJ2-7, with TRBD2 identical over 12 bases. The V gene end was trimmed by 6 bases and the J gene end by 0 bases; junction bases not matched to a gene: 3. This CDR3 comprises 15 residues. Germline-derived CDR1 and CDR2 are MNHEY and SVGEGT. The CDR3 region has the DNA TGTGCCAGCAGGGGACTAGCGGGTAGCTCCTACGAGCAGTACTTC. Translating gives CASRGLAGSSYEQYF.

Ten or more counts support this clonotype. The V call is TRBV4-2, the J call TRBJ1-4; maybe TRBD1 (5 bases). Germline V gives CDR1 LGHNA, CDR2 YNFKEQ. The CDR3 spans 16 residues. V dropped 0 bases and J dropped 3 bases, with 11 bases sitting between them. The CDR3: CASSQDRGEANEKLFF. CDR3 sequence (DNA): TGTGCCAGCAGCCAAGATCGAGGGGAGGCTAATGAAAAACTGTTTTTT.

The CDR3 coding sequence is TGTGCCAGTAGTTTTCCCGGGGACAGGGGGCTAAGGAATCAGCCCCAGCATTTT. It specifies CASSFPGDRGLRNQPQHF. The rearrangement links TRBV19 to TRBJ1-5; 12 positions match TRBD1. The V segment lost 5 bases and the J segment 4 bases; nucleotides outside the gene matches: 12. The CDR3 spans 18 residues. Germline assignment: CDR1 LNHDA and CDR2 SQIVND (reference sequence).